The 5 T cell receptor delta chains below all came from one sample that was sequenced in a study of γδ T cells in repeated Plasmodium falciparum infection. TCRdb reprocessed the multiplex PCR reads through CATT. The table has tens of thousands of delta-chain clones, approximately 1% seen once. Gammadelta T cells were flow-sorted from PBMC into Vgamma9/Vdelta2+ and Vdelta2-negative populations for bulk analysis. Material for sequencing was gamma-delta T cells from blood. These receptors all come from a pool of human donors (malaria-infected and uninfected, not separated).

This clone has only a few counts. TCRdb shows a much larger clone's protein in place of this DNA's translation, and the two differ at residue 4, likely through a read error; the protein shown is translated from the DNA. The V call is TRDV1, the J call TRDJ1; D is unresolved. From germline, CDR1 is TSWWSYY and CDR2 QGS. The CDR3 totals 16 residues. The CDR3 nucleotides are TGTGCTCTTAGGGAACTACGGGTCAGGGAAGAGGACAAACTCATCTTT. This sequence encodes CALRELRVREEDKLIF.

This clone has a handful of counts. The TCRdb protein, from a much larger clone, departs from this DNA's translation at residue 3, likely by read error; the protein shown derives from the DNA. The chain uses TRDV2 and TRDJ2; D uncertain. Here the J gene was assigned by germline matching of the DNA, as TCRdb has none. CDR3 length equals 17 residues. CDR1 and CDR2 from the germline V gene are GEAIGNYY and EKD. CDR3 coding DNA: TGTGCCTGGGACAAGGTGGGTGACCCAAGTAGGAAAGCACAACTCTTCTTT. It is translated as CAWDKVGDPSRKAQLFF.

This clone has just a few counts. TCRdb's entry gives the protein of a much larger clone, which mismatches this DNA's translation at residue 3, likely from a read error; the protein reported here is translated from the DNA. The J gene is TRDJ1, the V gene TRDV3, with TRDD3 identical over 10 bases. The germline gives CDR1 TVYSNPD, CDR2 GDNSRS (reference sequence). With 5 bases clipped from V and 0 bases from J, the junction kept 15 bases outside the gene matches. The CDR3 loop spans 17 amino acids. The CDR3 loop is CALPPPTGGSDTDKLIF. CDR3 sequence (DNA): TGTGCCCTCCCTCCCCCGACTGGGGGATCAGACACCGATAAACTCATCTTT.

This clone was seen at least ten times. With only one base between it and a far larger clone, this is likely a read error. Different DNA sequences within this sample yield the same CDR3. CDR3 DNA: TGTGCTCTTGGGGAATTACCCTTCACAAGGACTGGGGGATACGCGCGCCGACTGTACACCGATAAACTCATCTTT. It codes for CALGELPFTRTGGYARRLYTDKLIF. This sequence joins TRDV1 and TRDJ1; TRDD3 matches at 13 bases. The CDR3 length is 25 residues. The trim removed 2 bases at V and 0 bases at J, leaving 27 bases unmatched. Germline V gene data show CDR1 as TSWWSYY and CDR2 as QGS.

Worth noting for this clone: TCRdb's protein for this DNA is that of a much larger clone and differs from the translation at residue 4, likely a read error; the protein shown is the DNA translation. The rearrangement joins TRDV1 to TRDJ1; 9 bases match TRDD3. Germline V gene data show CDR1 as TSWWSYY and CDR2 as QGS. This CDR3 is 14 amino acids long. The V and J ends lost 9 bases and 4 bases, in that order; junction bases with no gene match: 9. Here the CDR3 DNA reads TGTGCTCTCCCGGGGGATACCGGCTTCGATAAACTCATCTTT. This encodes CALPGDTGFDKLIF.